This passage covers 30 T cell receptor beta chains from one sample sequenced in a study of blood T cell repertoires in COVID-19. Libraries were prepared by immunoSEQ multiplex PCR; TCRdb keeps only in-frame clonotypes and omits some of them. This table holds some 260,000 clones, 75% to 95% found once. The sequencing input was PBMCs or T cells enriched from blood (not recorded which). Receptors were obtained from a young woman who had recovered from COVID-19.

The genes are TRBV6-5 and TRBJ2-7; 9 nucleotides align to TRBD1. The CDR3 sequence is 13 residues long. V was pared by 5 bases and J by 5 bases, with 4 bases of the junction left unmatched. CDR1 is MNHEY and CDR2 is SVGAGI in the germline V gene. The CDR3 sequence is CASSLQGADEQYF. CDR3 nucleotide sequence: TGTGCCAGCAGTCTACAGGGGGCGGACGAGCAGTACTTC.

The chain uses TRBV10-3 and TRBJ2-2; D is ambiguous. This CDR3 comprises 12 residues. The germline V gene has CDR1 ENHRY and CDR2 SYGVKD. V gave up 7 bases and J gave up 6 bases, with 9 bases separating them. Written as DNA, the CDR3 is TGTGCCATCACCCTTCCTTCCGGGGAGCTGTTTTTT. This translates into CAITLPSGELFF.

V is TRBV4-2 and J is TRBJ2-2; D may be TRBD2 (6 bases). Germline lookup yields CDR1 LGHNA and CDR2 YNFKEQ. The CDR3 sequence is 14 residues long. V gave up 1 base and J gave up 6 bases, with 9 bases separating them. CDR3 loop: CASSQGGVSGELFF. In DNA, the CDR3 is TGTGCCAGCAGCCAAGGGGGGGTCTCCGGGGAGCTGTTTTTT.

This chain links TRBV28 with TRBJ1-5; D is possibly TRBD1 (6 bases). The CDR3 consists of 18 residues. V was shortened by 6 bases and J by 1 base, with 22 bases between the two germline ends. Germline CDR1 reads MDHEN; CDR2 reads SYDVKM. In nucleotides, the CDR3 is TGTGCCAGCAGGTGGTCCCGGGACATCCCTGGGAGCAATCAGCCCCAGCATTTT. It encodes CASRWSRDIPGSNQPQHF.

J is TRBJ1-2 and V is TRBV7-8, with 9 bases matching TRBD1. The germline CDR1 and CDR2 sequences are SGHVS and FQNEAQ. J was trimmed by 4 bases and V by 5 bases; bases with no gene match: 8. There are 15 residues in the CDR3. The CDR3 nucleotides are TGTGCCAGCAGCCGATCCGGGACAGGGCCCTATGGCTACACCTTC. Its protein product is CASSRSGTGPYGYTF.

The rearrangement uses TRBV6-1 and TRBJ1-1; D unresolved. This CDR3 region has 12 residues. Trimming removed 3 bases from V and 4 bases from J, with 6 bases in between. Germline V gives CDR1 MNHNS, CDR2 SASEGT. DNA for the CDR3: TGTGCCAGCAGTGACCCCCTCACTGAAGCTTTCTTT. Amino acid sequence: CASSDPLTEAFF.

This chain connects TRBV7-6 to TRBJ2-7; 8 nucleotides match TRBD1. CDR3 length: 15 residues. Per the germline V gene, CDR1 is SGHVS and CDR2 is FNYEAQ. V lost 1 base to trimming and J lost 2 bases; unmatched junction nucleotides: 4. The CDR3 spells CASSLGTGGTYEQYF. CDR3 DNA sequence: TGTGCCAGCAGCTTAGGAACAGGGGGAACCTACGAGCAGTACTTC. Drawing the rest from reference TRBV7-6 and TRBJ2-7, the complete variable domain is GAGVSQSPRYKVTKRGQDVALRCDPISGHVSLYWYRQALGQGPEFLTYFNYEAQQDKSGLPNDRFSAERPEGSISTLTIQRTEQRDSAMYRCASSLGTGGTYEQYFGPGTRLTVT.

This chain links TRBV28 with TRBJ1-3; no definite D call. The germline V gene encodes CDR1 MDHEN and CDR2 SYDVKM. The CDR3 spans 13 residues. V lost 8 bases and J 2 bases, leaving 10 bases between the germline ends. The CDR3 nucleotides are TGTGCCAGCGAGACTACCACTGGAAACACCATATATTTT. Amino acid sequence: CASETTTGNTIYF.

V is TRBV7-9 and J is TRBJ1-1, with 12 bases that match TRBD1. Per germline, CDR1 SEHNR and CDR2 FQNEAQ (reference sequence). The CDR3 is made up of 14 amino acids. V shed 8 bases and J 5 bases; nucleotides not matched to a gene: 6. CDR3 residues: CASLGQGAWTEAFF. The CDR3 DNA reads as TGTGCCAGCTTGGGACAGGGGGCTTGGACTGAAGCTTTCTTT.

As regards this clone: Other DNA sequences within the sample encode an identical CDR3. This CDR3 is CASSPRQGQNTEAFF. The CDR3 DNA reads as TGTGCCAGCTCACCCAGACAGGGTCAGAACACTGAAGCTTTCTTT. The rearrangement links TRBV18 to TRBJ1-1; TRBD1 aligns across 7 bases. The V segment lost 3 bases and the J segment 1 base; nucleotides outside the gene matches: 5. CDR1 and CDR2 from the germline V gene are KGHSH and LQKENI. This CDR3 is built from 15 residues. The variable domain in full, completed from reference TRBV18 and TRBJ1-1, reads NAGVMQNPRHLVRRRGQEARLRCSPMKGHSHVYWYRQLPEEGLKFMVYLQKENIIDESGMPKERFSAEFPKEGPSILRIQQVVRGDSAAYFCASSPRQGQNTEAFFGQGTRLTVV.

The chain employs TRBV5-1 and TRBJ2-2; D is perhaps TRBD1 (6 bases). Germline CDR1 is SGHRS and CDR2 is YFSETQ. The ends were cut back, 3 bases at V and 0 bases at J, with 6 bases in the middle. The CDR3 covers 14 residues. The CDR3 sequence: CASSWTANTGELFF. The CDR3 nucleotides are TGCGCCAGCAGCTGGACAGCGAACACCGGGGAGCTGTTTTTT.

The chain recombines TRBV11-3 with TRBJ2-7, with D tentatively TRBD1 (6 bases). The V and J ends lost 8 bases and 1 base respectively, with 12 bases between them. Germline V CDR1 and CDR2: SGHNT, YENEEA. The CDR3 is 13 amino acids. CDR3 protein: CASANRVSYEQYF. The CDR3 coding sequence is TGTGCCAGCGCAAACAGGGTTTCCTACGAGCAGTACTTC. The complete variable domain, with remaining parts taken from reference TRBV11-3 and TRBJ2-7, reads EAGVVQSPRYKIIEKKQPVAFWCNPISGHNTLYWYLQNLGQGPELLIRYENEEAVDDSQLPKDRFSAERLKGVDSTLKIQPAELGDSAVYLCASANRVSYEQYFGPGTRLTVT.

The rearrangement links TRBV5-8 to TRBJ2-2; D call uncertain. The CDR3 spans 14 residues. Per germline, CDR1 SGHTS and CDR2 YDEGEE. V lost 0 bases and J lost 6, with 9 bases in between. The DNA of the CDR3 is TGTGCCAGCAGCTTGGGGCTGTTGCCCGGGGAGCTGTTTTTT. Translated, it gives CASSLGLLPGELFF.

This rearrangement joins TRBV12-3 or TRBV12-4 to TRBJ2-7; 10 positions agree with TRBD1. V trimming: 6 bases; J trimming: 5 bases; junction bases outside the gene matches: 1. The CDR3 has 12 residues. In DNA form, the CDR3 reads TGTGCCAGCAGGGGACAGGGGAACGAGCAGTACTTC. It encodes CASRGQGNEQYF.

CDR3 DNA: TGTGCCAGCGCACCACTTAACTATGGCTACACCTTC. It encodes CASAPLNYGYTF. The chain carries TRBV11-1 and TRBJ1-2; D is uncertain. This CDR3 contains 12 residues. With 8 bases removed from V and 1 base from J, the gap between germline ends came to 8 bases. CDR1 is SGHAT and CDR2 is FQDESV in the germline V gene (reference sequence).

This sequence joins TRBV7-8 and TRBJ1-6; D call uncertain. This CDR3 is 15 amino acids long. Germline V gene lookup returns CDR1 SGHVS and CDR2 FQNEAQ. Trimming shortened V by 3 bases and J by 7 bases, and 13 bases separated the two germline ends. Here the CDR3 reads CASSFGWLMNSPLHF. DNA of the CDR3: TGTGCCAGCAGCTTCGGGTGGCTAATGAATTCACCCCTCCACTTT.

The chain carries TRBV27 and TRBJ2-7; 8 bases map to TRBD1. The ends lost 8 bases at V and 7 bases at J; junction bases unmatched: 7. CDR1 MNHEY and CDR2 SMNVEV come from the germline V gene (reference sequence). The CDR3 is 12 residues long. The CDR3 DNA sequence: TGTGCCAGCCGGGACAGGCCTGATGAGCAGTACTTC. Amino acid sequence: CASRDRPDEQYF.

The J gene is TRBJ2-7, the V gene TRBV2; no definite D call. Germline V gives CDR1 SNHLY, CDR2 FYNNEI. V was cut by 6 bases and J by 3 bases, with 9 bases left in between. The CDR3 has 12 amino acids. CDR3 sequence (DNA): TGTGCCAGCAGGGGCACCGGCTACGAGCAGTACTTC. Amino acids: CASRGTGYEQYF.

This clone was counted between two and nine times. The chain's CDR3 is CASSAGDRSNTEAFF. CDR3 coding DNA: TGTGCCAGCAGCGCAGGGGACAGATCGAACACTGAAGCTTTCTTT. The chain uses TRBV9 and TRBJ1-1; 7 bases match TRBD1. After removal of 3 bases from V and 1 base from J, the junction contained 6 bases not matched to a gene. CDR3 length: 15 residues. Germline CDR1 SGDLS, CDR2 YYNGEE.

The rearrangement uses TRBV18 and TRBJ1-1, with no clear D. The CDR3 totals 14 residues. The germline CDR1 and CDR2 sequences are KGHSH and LQKENI. V was clipped by 6 bases and J by 6 bases, with 17 bases between them. CDR3: CASSPAGVIAEAFF. CDR3 sequence (DNA): TGTGCCAGCTCCCCGGCTGGAGTGATAGCTGAAGCTTTCTTT.

This clone was recorded a few times. This chain uses TRBV14 with TRBJ1-2; no firm D call. From germline, CDR1 is SGHDN and CDR2 FVKESK. The CDR3 totals 14 residues. V lost 1 base, J lost 0 bases, and 6 bases lay in between. The CDR3 sequence: CASSQVAANYGYTF. The CDR3 nucleotides read TGTGCCAGCAGCCAAGTTGCAGCTAACTATGGCTACACCTTC.

The chain links TRBV3-1 (or the pseudogene TRBV3-2) to TRBJ1-3; D ambiguous. The V and J ends lost 8 bases and 0 bases respectively, with 5 bases between them. CDR3 length equals 12 residues. Germline values: CDR1 LGHDT, CDR2 YNNKEL (reference sequence). CDR3 bases: TGTGCCAGCGGAGACTCTGGAAACACCATATATTTT. It specifies CASGDSGNTIYF.

The chain links TRBV7-8 to TRBJ1-6; tentative D call: TRBD1 (5 bases). From germline, CDR1 is SGHVS and CDR2 FQNEAQ. The CDR3 is made up of 15 amino acids. V gave up 5 bases and J gave up 5 bases, with 13 bases separating them. CDR3 protein: CASSARQTDNSPLHF. CDR3 DNA sequence: TGTGCCAGCAGCGCAAGACAGACCGATAATTCACCCCTCCACTTT.

The chain links TRBV9 to TRBJ1-1; possible D gene TRBD1, 6 bases. This CDR3 contains 17 residues. V lost 4 bases and J lost 0, with 19 bases in between. Germline V gene sequence: CDR1 SGDLS, CDR2 YYNGEE. The CDR3 is CASSHSTGLTLNTEAFF. The DNA for the CDR3 is TGTGCCAGCAGCCACTCGACAGGTTTAACGTTGAACACTGAAGCTTTCTTT.

The chain has TRBV12-3 or TRBV12-4 and TRBJ2-5; D is perhaps TRBD1 (6 bases). Trimming cost V 7 bases and J 4 bases, with 10 bases left between them. CDR3 length: 12 amino acids. In DNA, the CDR3 is TGTGCCAGCACCCTAGGGGGAGAGACCCAGTACTTC. This gives the protein CASTLGGETQYF.

CDR3 residues: CSASQLGRWYEQYF. CDR3 bases: TGCAGTGCTAGTCAGCTTGGGAGATGGTACGAGCAGTACTTC. The rearrangement uses TRBV20-1 and TRBJ2-7, with a weak D call TRBD2 (5 bases). Germline CDR1 and CDR2: DFQATT and SNEGSKA (reference sequence). V lost 3 bases, J lost 4 bases, and 16 bases lay in between. The CDR3 is 14 amino acids.

V is TRBV9 and J is TRBJ1-1, with TRBD1 matching 7 bases. Germline V gives CDR1 SGDLS, CDR2 YYNGEE. V trimming: 1 base; J trimming: 1 base; junction bases outside the gene matches: 4. The CDR3 covers 15 residues. CDR3 nucleotide sequence: TGTGCCAGCAGCGTAATCCGGACAGGGAACACTGAAGCTTTCTTT. The encoded protein is CASSVIRTGNTEAFF.

In this sample, this clone turned up once. The rearrangement links TRBV10-1 to TRBJ1-3, with a weak D call TRBD1 (5 bases). Between the trimmed V and J ends, which lost 8 bases and 1 base, there was a span of 15 bases. This CDR3 is built from 15 residues. Germline V CDR1 and CDR2: WNHNN, SYGVQD (reference sequence). The CDR3 loop is CASGRGLVSGNTIYF. The CDR3 DNA reads as TGCGCCAGCGGGAGGGGTTTGGTTTCTGGAAACACCATATATTTT.

DNA for the CDR3: TGTGCCATCGGGAGGGTACCCAGCTCTGGGGCCAACGTCCTGACTTTC. Encoded protein: CAIGRVPSSGANVLTF. The rearrangement uses TRBV10-3 and TRBJ2-6; 7 positions agree with TRBD2. After removal of 8 bases from V and 0 bases from J, the junction contained 7 bases not matched to a gene. The CDR3 spans 16 residues. Germline values: CDR1 ENHRY, CDR2 SYGVKD.

This sequence joins TRBV5-6 and TRBJ1-2; unclear D gene. The CDR3 length is 13 residues. CDR1 and CDR2 from the germline V gene are SGHDT and YYEEEE. Trimming cost V 4 bases and J 8 bases, with 15 bases left between them. CDR3 region: CASSPGRKWGYTF. CDR3 nucleotides: TGTGCCAGCAGCCCTGGGAGAAAATGGGGCTACACCTTC.